A single sample is the source of the 26 T cell receptor beta chains below, sequenced in a study of cytomegalovirus exposure and HLA in healthy donors. The PCR was carried out with 60 Vbeta primers and 13 Jbeta primers. The data were produced by immunoSEQ multiplex PCR, yet TCRdb's version contains in-frame clones alone and is incomplete. The table includes approximately 250,000 clones, over 75% detected once. Source material: PBMCs. These receptors came from a boy between 10 and 17 years old in good health and CMV-seronegative.

This clone was detected only once. The J gene is TRBJ2-1, the V gene TRBV6-5, with 13 nucleotides matching TRBD2. The CDR3 consists of 13 residues. Germline CDR1 reads MNHEY; CDR2 reads SVGAGI. V shed 8 bases and J 8 bases; nucleotides not matched to a gene: 3. Written as DNA, the CDR3 is TGTGCCAGCGGGACTAGCGGGATGGATGAGCAGTTCTTC. Encoded protein: CASGTSGMDEQFF.

This chain uses TRBV5-6 with TRBJ1-2; possibly TRBD1 for D (5 bases). V shed 1 base and J shed 8 bases, with 15 bases lying between them. This CDR3 spans 14 amino acids. CDR1 is SGHDT and CDR2 is YYEEEE in the germline V gene. The CDR3 DNA is TGTGCCAGCAGCTTGTCGATAGGGGTGGACGGCTACACCTTC. Encoded protein: CASSLSIGVDGYTF.

This clone appeared a few times. The genes are TRBV30 and TRBJ1-2; perhaps TRBD1 as D (5 bases). CDR1 and CDR2 from the germline V gene are GTSNPN and SVGIG (reference sequence). The CDR3 sequence is 12 residues long. The V gene lost 5 bases and the J gene lost 4 bases, with 11 bases spanning the gap. Here the CDR3 reads CAWGHDLYGYTF. The CDR3 DNA reads TGTGCCTGGGGACATGACCTCTATGGCTACACCTTC.

This chain links TRBV18 with TRBJ1-1; D might be TRBD1 (6 bases). The CDR3 has 14 residues. CDR1 KGHSH and CDR2 LQKENI come from the germline V gene. V was trimmed by 3 bases and J by 7 bases, leaving 15 bases between them. CDR3 sequence: CASSPSDRTGEAFF. The CDR3 nucleotides are TGTGCCAGCTCACCCTCGGACAGAACCGGTGAAGCTTTCTTT.

The chain joins TRBV5-6 to TRBJ2-3, with 9 bases lining up with TRBD2. Germline trimming cut 4 bases from V and 0 bases from J; bases unmatched to any gene: 3. The CDR3 covers 15 residues. Germline CDR1 is SGHDT and CDR2 is YYEEEE. Written as DNA, the CDR3 is TGTGCCAGCAGCGCCACTAGCGGGAGCACAGATACGCAGTATTTT. This codes for CASSATSGSTDTQYF.

This chain uses TRBV15 with TRBJ1-6; 7 bases fit TRBD1. CDR3 length: 15 residues. Germline V lookup: CDR1 LNHNV, CDR2 YYDKDF (reference sequence). Losses at the gene ends were 0 bases for V and 7 bases for J; bases not matched to a gene: 3. The CDR3, as DNA: TGTGCCACCAGCAGAGATTTACAGGGGAATTCACCCCTCCACTTT. Translating it yields CATSRDLQGNSPLHF.

The V and J genes are TRBV4-1 and TRBJ2-5, with 11 bases lining up with TRBD2. This CDR3 has 18 residues. V trimming: 2 bases; J trimming: 0 bases; junction bases outside the gene matches: 8. Germline lookup yields CDR1 MGHRA and CDR2 YSYEKL. CDR3 sequence (DNA): TGCGCCAGCAGCCAAAGTATCACTAGCGGGGGCCACCAAGAGACCCAGTACTTC. This gives the protein CASSQSITSGGHQETQYF.

V usage is TRBV9 and J usage is TRBJ2-7, with 9 positions matching TRBD1. V lost 0 bases to trimming and J lost 4 bases; unmatched junction nucleotides: 8. CDR1 is SGDLS, CDR2 YYNGEE, per germline. The CDR3 spans 16 residues. The CDR3 reads CASSVASGQGIYEQYF. CDR3 sequence (DNA): TGTGCCAGCAGCGTAGCATCGGGACAGGGAATTTACGAGCAGTACTTC.

The chain carries TRBV9 and TRBJ2-7, with D unresolved. V was trimmed by 0 bases and J by 2 bases, leaving 9 bases between them. The germline V gene has CDR1 SGDLS and CDR2 YYNGEE. The CDR3 runs to 14 residues. In nucleotides, the CDR3 is TGTGCCAGCAGCGTAGGAGCAGCGACCTACGAGCAGTACTTC. This translates into CASSVGAATYEQYF. The full variable domain, rest sourced from reference TRBV9 and TRBJ2-7, is DSGVTQTPKHLITATGQRVTLRCSPRSGDLSVYWYQQSLDQGLQFLIQYYNGEERAKGNILERFSAQQFPDLHSELNLSSLELGDSALYFCASSVGAATYEQYFGPGTRLTVT.

This chain joins TRBV4-2 and TRBJ2-3; 12 nucleotides line up with TRBD2. Germline V gives CDR1 LGHNA, CDR2 YNFKEQ. Germline trimming cut 1 base from V and 5 bases from J; bases unmatched to any gene: 7. The CDR3 is 17 residues long. The CDR3 DNA is TGTGCCAGCAGCCAAGTTTCCCTAGCGGGGGGGGGAGATACGCAGTATTTT. Protein product: CASSQVSLAGGGDTQYF.

This chain connects TRBV21-1 to TRBJ1-2; no DNA check was done on the table's D call, TRBD1. TRBV21-1 is a documented pseudogene. The CDR3 is 14 amino acids. The CDR3 DNA reads as TGTGCCAGCAGCGCGGACAGGGGAAACTATGGCTACACCTTC. Translating it yields CASSADRGNYGYTF.

This clone came up a few times. This chain joins TRBV7-2 and TRBJ2-6; D ambiguous. The CDR3 spans 13 residues. Trimming took off 6 bases at V and 0 bases at J, with 3 bases between the two ends. Germline V CDR1 and CDR2: SGHTA, FQGNSA. CDR3 amino acids: CASRLSGANVLTF. CDR3 in DNA: TGTGCCAGCAGACTCTCTGGGGCCAACGTCCTGACTTTC.

The V gene is TRBV4-1, the J gene TRBJ1-4; 8 positions match TRBD1. Looked up from germline, CDR1 is MGHRA and CDR2 is YSYEKL. Trimming at V came to 4 bases and at J to 8 bases, leaving 3 bases not matched to a gene. The CDR3 consists of 13 residues. The CDR3 region is CASSLGQGEKLFF. In DNA, the CDR3 is TGCGCCAGCAGCCTTGGACAGGGAGAAAAACTGTTTTTT.

This chain uses TRBV11-3 with TRBJ1-5, with 8 bases lining up with TRBD1. V was pared by 6 bases and J by 3 bases, with 7 bases of the junction left unmatched. Germline CDR1 SGHNT, CDR2 YENEEA. This CDR3 has 15 residues. For the CDR3, the DNA is TGTGCCAGCAGTCATGGACAGGGCGACAATCAGCCCCAGCATTTT. As protein: CASSHGQGDNQPQHF. The variable domain in full, completed from reference TRBV11-3 and TRBJ1-5, reads EAGVVQSPRYKIIEKKQPVAFWCNPISGHNTLYWYLQNLGQGPELLIRYENEEAVDDSQLPKDRFSAERLKGVDSTLKIQPAELGDSAVYLCASSHGQGDNQPQHFGDGTRLSIL.

The V call is TRBV5-4, the J call TRBJ1-1, with a tentative D call TRBD1 (5 bases). This CDR3 region has 13 residues. V lost 0 bases, J lost 7 bases, and 10 bases lay in between. Germline loops: CDR1 SGHNT, CDR2 YYREEE (reference sequence). The CDR3, as DNA: TGTGCCAGCAGCTTGGTTAGGGGAGGTGAAGCTTTCTTT. Protein product: CASSLVRGGEAFF.

The table lists this clone with a few counts. This specimen includes other DNA sequences encoding the same CDR3. The chain uses TRBV19 and TRBJ2-7; 7 bases align to TRBD1. Trimming removed 0 bases from V and 3 bases from J; junction bases left unmatched: 2. The germline CDR1 and CDR2 sequences are LNHDA and SQIVND (reference sequence). The CDR3 extends over 14 amino acids. The CDR3 DNA sequence: TGTGCCAGTAGTATAGACCGGGACAGCTACGAGCAGTACTTC. Translation gives CASSIDRDSYEQYF.

The chain uses TRBV5-6 and TRBJ1-2, with 7 nucleotides matching TRBD1. J was trimmed by 8 bases and V by 4 bases; bases with no gene match: 5. Germline loops: CDR1 SGHDT, CDR2 YYEEEE. The CDR3 runs to 12 residues. As DNA, the CDR3 is TGTGCCAGCAGCACGACAGGGTTCGGCTACACCTTC. It yields the protein CASSTTGFGYTF.

The chain employs TRBV5-1 and TRBJ2-7; 13 nucleotides agree with TRBD2. Germline V gene data show CDR1 as SGHRS and CDR2 as YFSETQ. The CDR3 has 17 residues. V lost 4 bases, J lost 3 bases, and 10 bases stayed unmatched. CDR3 in amino acids: CASSAGTSGRVDYEQYF. The CDR3, as DNA: TGCGCCAGCAGCGCCGGAACTAGCGGGAGGGTAGACTACGAGCAGTACTTC.

In this sample, this clone turned up once. CDR3 nucleotides: TGTGCCAGTAGCAATCAGGGGGGGAACACTGAAGCTTTCTTT. This sequence encodes CASSNQGGNTEAFF. The chain uses TRBV19 and TRBJ1-1; 7 bases are shared with TRBD1. CDR3 length: 14 amino acids. Germline lookup yields CDR1 LNHDA and CDR2 SQIVND (reference sequence). With V trimmed by 6 bases and J by 1 base, 5 bases remained unmatched.

The genes are TRBV7-3 and TRBJ2-2, with 7 bases matching TRBD1. The germline V gene has CDR1 SGHTA and CDR2 FQGTGA. This CDR3 is built from 16 residues. V was pared by 0 bases and J by 2 bases, with 3 bases of the junction left unmatched. CDR3 protein: CASSLTGTVNTGELFF. The CDR3, as DNA: TGTGCCAGCAGCTTAACTGGGACAGTAAACACCGGGGAGCTGTTTTTT.

The V gene is TRBV19, the J gene TRBJ1-2; TRBD1 is a possible D gene (5 bases). Trimming pared 2 bases from V and 8 bases from J, leaving 15 bases between. The CDR3 sequence is 14 residues long. The germline V gene has CDR1 LNHDA and CDR2 SQIVND (reference sequence). CDR3 sequence (DNA): TGTGCCAGTAGTATAAGGGACTCACCAACGGGCTACACCTTC. Amino acid sequence: CASSIRDSPTGYTF.

This clone was detected once. This rearrangement joins TRBV9 to TRBJ1-1, with D perhaps TRBD1 (5 bases). The CDR3 covers 16 residues. V was clipped by 4 bases and J by 0 bases, with 16 bases between them. The V gene's germline CDR1 is SGDLS and CDR2 YYNGEE. The CDR3 spells CASSSRMRQMNTEAFF. The CDR3 coding sequence is TGTGCCAGCAGCTCAAGAATGAGACAGATGAACACTGAAGCTTTCTTT.

The gene calls are TRBV7-9 and TRBJ1-1, with D unclear. The CDR3 is 13 residues long. Germline V lookup: CDR1 SEHNR, CDR2 FQNEAQ (reference sequence). V lost 3 bases and J lost 10, with 15 bases in between. CDR3 loop: CASSFGGDSRAFF. CDR3 sequence (DNA): TGTGCCAGCAGCTTTGGCGGGGATTCAAGAGCTTTCTTT.

This clone was found a few times. The chain carries TRBV19 and TRBJ1-2, with D unresolved. V dropped 5 bases and J dropped 0 bases, with 7 bases sitting between them. Germline-derived CDR1 and CDR2 are LNHDA and SQIVND (reference sequence). CDR3 size: 13 residues. CDR3 sequence reads: CASSPEPNYGYTF. In DNA, the CDR3 is TGTGCCAGTAGTCCGGAGCCTAACTATGGCTACACCTTC.

This clone came up once. The chain employs TRBV30 and TRBJ2-3, with unresolved D. CDR3 length: 12 residues. V lost 3 bases and J 6 bases, leaving 10 bases between the germline ends. Germline CDR1 reads GTSNPN; CDR2 reads SVGIG (reference sequence). CDR3 loop: CAWSPSVDTQYF. CDR3 DNA sequence: TGTGCCTGGAGCCCCTCGGTCGATACGCAGTATTTT.

The V and J genes are TRBV7-7 and TRBJ2-1; TRBD2 aligns across 8 bases. The CDR3 has 15 amino acids. Germline V lookup: CDR1 SSHAT, CDR2 FNYEAQ (reference sequence). Unmatched junction bases numbered 9, after V lost 2 bases and J lost 9 bases. The CDR3 is CASSLSSGSNTEQFF. CDR3 coding DNA: TGTGCCAGCAGCTTATCAAGCGGGAGTAATACTGAGCAGTTCTTC. The variable domain in full, with the rest retrieved from reference TRBV7-7 and TRBJ2-1, is GAGVSQSPRYKVTKRGQDVTLRCDPISSHATLYWYQQALGQGPEFLTYFNYEAQPDKSGLPSDRFSAERPEGSISTLTIQRTEQRDSAMYRCASSLSSGSNTEQFFGPGTRLTVL.